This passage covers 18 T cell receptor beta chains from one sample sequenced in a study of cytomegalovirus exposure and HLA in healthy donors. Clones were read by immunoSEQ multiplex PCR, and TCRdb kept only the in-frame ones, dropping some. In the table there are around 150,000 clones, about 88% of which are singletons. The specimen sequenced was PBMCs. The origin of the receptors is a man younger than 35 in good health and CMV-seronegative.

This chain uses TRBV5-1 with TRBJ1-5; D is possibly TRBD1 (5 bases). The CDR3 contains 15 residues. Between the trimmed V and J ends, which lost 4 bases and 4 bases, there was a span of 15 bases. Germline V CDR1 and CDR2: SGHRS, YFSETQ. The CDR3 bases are TGCGCCAGCAGCGGGGGGACGGGGGAAAATCAGCCCCAGCATTTT. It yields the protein CASSGGTGENQPQHF.

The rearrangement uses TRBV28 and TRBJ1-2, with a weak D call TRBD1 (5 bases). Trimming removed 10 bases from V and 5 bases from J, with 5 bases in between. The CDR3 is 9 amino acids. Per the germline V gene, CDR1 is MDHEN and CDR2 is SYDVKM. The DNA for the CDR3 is TGTGCCACAGGGTATGGCTACACCTTC. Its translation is CATGYGYTF.

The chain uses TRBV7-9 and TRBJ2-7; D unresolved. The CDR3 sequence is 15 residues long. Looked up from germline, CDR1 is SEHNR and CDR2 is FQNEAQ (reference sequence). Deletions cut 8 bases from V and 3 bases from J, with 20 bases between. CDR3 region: CASSKSRINLYEQYF. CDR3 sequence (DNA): TGTGCCAGCTCGAAGTCCAGGATAAACCTCTACGAGCAGTACTTC.

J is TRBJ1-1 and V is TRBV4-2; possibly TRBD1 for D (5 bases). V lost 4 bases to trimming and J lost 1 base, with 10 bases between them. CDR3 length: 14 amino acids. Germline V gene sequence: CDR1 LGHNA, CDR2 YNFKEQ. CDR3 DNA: TGTGCCAGCAGCCCAGGGAACCCGAACACTGAAGCTTTCTTT. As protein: CASSPGNPNTEAFF.

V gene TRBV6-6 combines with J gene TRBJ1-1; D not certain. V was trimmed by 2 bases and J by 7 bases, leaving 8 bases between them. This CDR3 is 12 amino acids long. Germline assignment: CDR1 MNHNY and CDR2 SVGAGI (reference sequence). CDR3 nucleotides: TGTGCCAGCAGTTACGGCGGGCGTGAAGCTTTCTTT. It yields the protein CASSYGGREAFF.

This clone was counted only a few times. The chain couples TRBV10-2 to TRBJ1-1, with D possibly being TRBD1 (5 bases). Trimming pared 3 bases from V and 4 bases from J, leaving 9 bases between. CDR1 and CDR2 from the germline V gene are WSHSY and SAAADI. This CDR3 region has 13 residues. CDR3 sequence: CASSDTGLTEAFF. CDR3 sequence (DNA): TGCGCCAGCAGTGATACAGGCCTCACTGAAGCTTTCTTT.

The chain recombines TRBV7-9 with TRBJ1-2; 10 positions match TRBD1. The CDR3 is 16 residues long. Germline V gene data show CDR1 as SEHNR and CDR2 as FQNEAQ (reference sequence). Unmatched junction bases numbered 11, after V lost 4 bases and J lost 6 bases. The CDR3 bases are TGTGCCAGCAGCTCAACAACCGGGACAGGGGAAAATGGCTACACCTTC. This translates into CASSSTTGTGENGYTF.

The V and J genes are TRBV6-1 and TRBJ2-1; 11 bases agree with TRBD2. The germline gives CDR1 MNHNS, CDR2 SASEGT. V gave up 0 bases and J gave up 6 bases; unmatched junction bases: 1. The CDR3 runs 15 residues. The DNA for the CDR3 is TGTGCCAGCAGTGAAGCTAGCGGGGGGGCCAATGAGCAGTTCTTC. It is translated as CASSEASGGANEQFF.

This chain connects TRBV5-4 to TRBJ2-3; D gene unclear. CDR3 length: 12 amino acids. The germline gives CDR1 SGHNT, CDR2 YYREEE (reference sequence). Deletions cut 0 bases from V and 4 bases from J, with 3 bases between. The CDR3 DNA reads TGTGCCAGCAGCTTGGTATCAGATACGCAGTATTTT. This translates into CASSLVSDTQYF.

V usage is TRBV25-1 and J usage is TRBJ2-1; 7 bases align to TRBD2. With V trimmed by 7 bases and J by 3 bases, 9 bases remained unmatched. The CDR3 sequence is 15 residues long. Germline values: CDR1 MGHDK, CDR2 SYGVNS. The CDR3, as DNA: TGTGCCAGCACCTGGCGCGGACTAGGCTACAATGAGCAGTTCTTC. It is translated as CASTWRGLGYNEQFF.

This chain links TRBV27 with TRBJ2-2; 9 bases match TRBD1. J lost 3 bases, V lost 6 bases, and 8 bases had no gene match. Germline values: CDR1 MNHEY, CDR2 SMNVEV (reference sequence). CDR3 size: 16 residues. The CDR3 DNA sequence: TGTGCCAGCAGCTACTACAGGGGGCGGGACACCGGGGAGCTGTTTTTT. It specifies CASSYYRGRDTGELFF.

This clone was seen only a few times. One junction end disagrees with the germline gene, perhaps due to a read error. As DNA, the CDR3 is TGTGCTAGCAGCCCCGGGACAGGGTCTACCGGGGAGCTGTTTTTT. Its translation is CASSPGTGSTGELFF. The genes are TRBV7-7 and TRBJ2-2; 9 bases are a match to TRBD1. Germline V gives CDR1 SSHAT, CDR2 FNYEAQ (reference sequence). This CDR3 has 15 amino acids.

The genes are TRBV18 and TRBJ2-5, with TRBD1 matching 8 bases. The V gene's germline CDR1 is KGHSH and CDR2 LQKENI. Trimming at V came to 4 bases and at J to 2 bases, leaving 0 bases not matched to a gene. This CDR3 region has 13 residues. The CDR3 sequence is CASSRDRQETQYF. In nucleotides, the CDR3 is TGTGCCAGCTCACGGGACAGGCAAGAGACCCAGTACTTC.

The CDR3: CAITSTGNYGYTF. For the CDR3, the DNA is TGTGCCATCACCAGTACAGGGAACTATGGCTACACCTTC. This chain joins TRBV10-3 and TRBJ1-2; tentatively, D is TRBD1 (6 bases). CDR3 length equals 13 residues. Trimming left V 7 bases short and J 2 bases short, with 11 bases between. CDR1 is ENHRY, CDR2 SYGVKD, per germline.

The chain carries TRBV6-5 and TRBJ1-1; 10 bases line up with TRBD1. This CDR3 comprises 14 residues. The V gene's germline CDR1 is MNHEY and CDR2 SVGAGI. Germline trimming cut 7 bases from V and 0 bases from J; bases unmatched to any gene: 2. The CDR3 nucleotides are TGTGCCAGCACGGACAGGGGGTTGAACACTGAAGCTTTCTTT. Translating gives CASTDRGLNTEAFF.

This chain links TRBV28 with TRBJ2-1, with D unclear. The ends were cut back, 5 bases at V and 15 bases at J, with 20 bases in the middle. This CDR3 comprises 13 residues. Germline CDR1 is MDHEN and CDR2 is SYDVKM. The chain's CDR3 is CASSQPPGHEPFF. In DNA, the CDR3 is TGTGCCAGCAGTCAACCCCCGGGTCATGAACCGTTCTTC.

This chain's CDR3 is CSVRQFSTDTQYF. The CDR3 nucleotides read TGCAGCGTTCGACAGTTCTCCACAGATACGCAGTATTTT. V gene TRBV29-1 combines with J gene TRBJ2-3; weak D call: TRBD1 (5 bases). Trimming stripped 5 bases from V and 2 bases from J, with 11 bases between. Germline V gives CDR1 SQVTM, CDR2 ANQGSEA. This CDR3 spans 13 amino acids.

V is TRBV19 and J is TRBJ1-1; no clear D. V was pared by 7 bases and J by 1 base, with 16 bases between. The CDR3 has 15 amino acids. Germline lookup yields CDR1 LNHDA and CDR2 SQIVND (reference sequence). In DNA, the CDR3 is TGTGCCAGTAAACACATTGGCACAACGAACACTGAAGCTTTCTTT. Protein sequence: CASKHIGTTNTEAFF.